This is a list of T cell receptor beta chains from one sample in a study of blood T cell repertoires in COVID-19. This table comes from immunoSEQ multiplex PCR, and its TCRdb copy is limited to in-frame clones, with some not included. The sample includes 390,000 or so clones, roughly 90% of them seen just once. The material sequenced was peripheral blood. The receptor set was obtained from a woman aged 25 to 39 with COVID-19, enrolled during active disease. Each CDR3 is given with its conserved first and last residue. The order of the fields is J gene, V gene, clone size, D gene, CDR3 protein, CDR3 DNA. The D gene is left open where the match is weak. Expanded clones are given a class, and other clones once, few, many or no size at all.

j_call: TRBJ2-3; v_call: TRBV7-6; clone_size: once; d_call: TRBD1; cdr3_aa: CASSQEGTGAWDTQYF; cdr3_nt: TGTGCCAGCAGCCAAGAGGGGACAGGGGCCTGGGATACGCAGTATTTT
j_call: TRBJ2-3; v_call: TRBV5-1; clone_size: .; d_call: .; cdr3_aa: CASSLRGRGTDTQYF; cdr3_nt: TGCGCCAGCAGCTTGCGAGGCAGGGGCACAGATACGCAGTATTTT
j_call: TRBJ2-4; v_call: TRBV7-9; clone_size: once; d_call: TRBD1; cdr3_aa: CASSSNDRGIAKNIQYF; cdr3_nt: TGTGCCAGCAGCTCCAATGACAGGGGGATAGCCAAAAACATTCAGTACTTC
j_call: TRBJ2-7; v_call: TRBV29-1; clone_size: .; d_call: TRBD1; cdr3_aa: CSVEGGQGTDTYEQYF; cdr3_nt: TGCAGCGTTGAAGGGGGACAGGGGACGGATACCTACGAGCAGTACTTC
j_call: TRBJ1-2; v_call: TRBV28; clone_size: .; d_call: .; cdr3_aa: CASSLKTGDYTF; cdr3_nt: TGTGCCAGCAGTTTAAAGACGGGGGACTACACCTTC
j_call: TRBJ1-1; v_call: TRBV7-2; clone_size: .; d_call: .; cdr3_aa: CASSTRPFMNTEAFF; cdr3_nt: TGTGCCAGCAGCACGCGGCCTTTTATGAACACTGAAGCTTTCTTT
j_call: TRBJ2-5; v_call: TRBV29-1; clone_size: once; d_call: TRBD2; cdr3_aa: CSARGLAGGEYQETQYF; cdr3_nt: TGCAGCGCGAGGGGACTAGCGGGGGGAGAGTACCAAGAGACCCAGTACTTC
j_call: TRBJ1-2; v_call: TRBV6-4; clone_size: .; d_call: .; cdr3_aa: CASSADGGDYGYTF; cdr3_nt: TGTGCCAGCAGTGCCGATGGGGGGGACTATGGCTACACCTTC
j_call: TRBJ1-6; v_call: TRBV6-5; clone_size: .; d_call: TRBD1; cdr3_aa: CASRTDRELSPLHF; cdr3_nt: TGTGCCAGCAGAACGGACAGGGAACTTTCACCCCTCCACTTT
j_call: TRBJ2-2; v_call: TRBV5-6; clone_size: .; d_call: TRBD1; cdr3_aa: CASSLTGARWTGELFF; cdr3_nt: TGTGCCAGCAGCTTGACAGGGGCTCGGTGGACCGGGGAGCTGTTTTTT
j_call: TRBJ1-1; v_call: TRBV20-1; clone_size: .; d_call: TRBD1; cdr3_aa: CSAFGTVEAFF; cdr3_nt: TGCAGTGCTTTTGGGACAGTTGAAGCTTTCTTT
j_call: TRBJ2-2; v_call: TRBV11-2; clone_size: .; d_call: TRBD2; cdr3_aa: CASSSRTSGGDYRTGELFF; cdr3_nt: TGTGCCAGCAGCTCCCGGACTAGCGGGGGGGATTACAGGACCGGGGAGCTGTTTTTT
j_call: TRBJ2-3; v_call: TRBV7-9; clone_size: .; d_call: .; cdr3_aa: CASSPKAGSTDTQYF; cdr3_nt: TGTGCCAGCAGCCCCAAAGCGGGTAGCACAGATACGCAGTATTTT
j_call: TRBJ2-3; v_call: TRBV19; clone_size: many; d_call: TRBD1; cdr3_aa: CASSPRDRGNTDTQYF; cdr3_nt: TGTGCCAGTAGTCCCCGGGACAGGGGAAACACAGATACGCAGTATTTT
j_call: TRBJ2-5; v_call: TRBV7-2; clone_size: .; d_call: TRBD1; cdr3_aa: CASSPRGDRGETQYF; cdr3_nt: TGTGCCAGCAGCCCTAGGGGGGACAGGGGGGAGACCCAGTACTTC
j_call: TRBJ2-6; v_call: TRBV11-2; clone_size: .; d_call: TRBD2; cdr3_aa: CASTQSLAGSGANVLTF; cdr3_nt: TGTGCCAGCACCCAATCCCTAGCGGGCTCTGGGGCCAACGTCCTGACTTTC
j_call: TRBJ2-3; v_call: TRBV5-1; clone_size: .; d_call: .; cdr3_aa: CASSLTAGGTDTQYF; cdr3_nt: TGCGCCAGCAGCTTGACAGCCGGGGGCACAGATACGCAGTATTTT
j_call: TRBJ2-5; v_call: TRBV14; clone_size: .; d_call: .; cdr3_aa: CASSQNRVSSPRKETQYF; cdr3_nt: TGTGCCAGCAGCCAAAACAGGGTGTCATCCCCTCGCAAAGAGACCCAGTACTTC
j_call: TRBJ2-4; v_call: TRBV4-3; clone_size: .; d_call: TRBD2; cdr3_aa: CASSQGGGRDIQYF; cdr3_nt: TGCGCCAGCAGCCAAGGTGGGGGGAGGGACATTCAGTACTTC
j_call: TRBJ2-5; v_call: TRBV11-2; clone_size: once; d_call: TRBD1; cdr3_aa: CASSPGTAKETQYF; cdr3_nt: TGTGCCAGCAGCCCCGGGACAGCGAAAGAGACCCAGTACTTC
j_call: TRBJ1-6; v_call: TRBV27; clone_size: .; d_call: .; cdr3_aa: CASSHRDRNSPLHF; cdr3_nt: TGTGCCAGTTCCCACCGAGATCGGAATTCACCCCTCCACTTT
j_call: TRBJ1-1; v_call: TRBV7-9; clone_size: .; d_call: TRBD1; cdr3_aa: CASSGGTENTEAFF; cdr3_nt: TGTGCCAGCAGCGGGGGGACAGAGAACACTGAAGCTTTCTTT
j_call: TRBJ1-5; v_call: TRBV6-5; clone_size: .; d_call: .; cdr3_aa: CASSSQGSPNQPQHF; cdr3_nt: TGTGCCAGCAGTTCCCAGGGGAGTCCCAATCAGCCCCAGCATTTT
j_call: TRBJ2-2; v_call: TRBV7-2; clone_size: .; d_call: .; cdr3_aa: CASSLAGGASNTGELFF; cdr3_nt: TGTGCCAGCAGCTTAGCGGGGGGAGCCTCGAACACCGGGGAGCTGTTTTTT
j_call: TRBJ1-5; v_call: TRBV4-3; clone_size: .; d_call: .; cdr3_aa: CASSPTPSTGQPQHF; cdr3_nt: TGCGCCAGCAGCCCCACCCCTTCGACGGGACAGCCCCAGCATTTT
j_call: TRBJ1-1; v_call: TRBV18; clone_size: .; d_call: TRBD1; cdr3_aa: CASSPQGANTEAFF; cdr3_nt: TGTGCCAGCTCACCACAGGGGGCAAACACTGAAGCTTTCTTT
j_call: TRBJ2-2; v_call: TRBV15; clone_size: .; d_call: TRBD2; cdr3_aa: CATSREWTSGNTGELFF; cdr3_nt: TGTGCCACCAGCAGGGAATGGACTAGCGGAAACACCGGGGAGCTGTTTTTT
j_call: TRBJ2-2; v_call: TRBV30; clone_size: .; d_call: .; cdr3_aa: CAWTGGQGNTGELFF; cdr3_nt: TGTGCCTGGACCGGGGGGCAGGGGAACACCGGGGAGCTGTTTTTT
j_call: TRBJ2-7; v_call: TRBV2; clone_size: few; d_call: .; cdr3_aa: CASSVDSSSYEQYF; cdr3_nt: TGTGCCAGCAGCGTAGACAGTTCCTCCTACGAGCAGTACTTC
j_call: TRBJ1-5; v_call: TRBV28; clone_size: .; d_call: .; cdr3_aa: CASSLEGPGSNQPQHF; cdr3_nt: TGTGCCAGCAGTTTGGAGGGGCCGGGTAGCAATCAGCCCCAGCATTTT
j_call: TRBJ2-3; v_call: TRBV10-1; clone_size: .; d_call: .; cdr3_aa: CASSGQSTDTQYF; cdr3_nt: TGCGCCAGCAGTGGACAAAGCACAGATACGCAGTATTTT
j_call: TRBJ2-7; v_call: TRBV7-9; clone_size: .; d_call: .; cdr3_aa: CASSLRAGQTYEQYF; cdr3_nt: TGTGCCAGCAGCTTAAGGGCAGGACAGACCTACGAGCAGTACTTC
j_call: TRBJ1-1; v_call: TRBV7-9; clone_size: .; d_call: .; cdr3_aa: CATTRLMNTEAFF; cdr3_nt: TGTGCCACTACTCGATTAATGAACACTGAAGCTTTCTTT
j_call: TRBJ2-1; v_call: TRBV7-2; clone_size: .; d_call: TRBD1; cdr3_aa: CASSFDGTGGYNEQFF; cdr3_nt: TGTGCCAGCAGCTTTGATGGGACAGGGGGCTACAATGAGCAGTTCTTC
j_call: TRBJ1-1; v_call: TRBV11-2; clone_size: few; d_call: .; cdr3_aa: CASSLDRQGYTEAFF; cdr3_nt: TGTGCCAGCAGCTTAGATAGGCAGGGGTACACTGAAGCTTTCTTT
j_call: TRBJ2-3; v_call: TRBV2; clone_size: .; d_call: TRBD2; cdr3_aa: CASSEILAGGDTQYF; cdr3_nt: TGTGCCAGCAGTGAGATTCTAGCGGGAGGTGATACGCAGTATTTT
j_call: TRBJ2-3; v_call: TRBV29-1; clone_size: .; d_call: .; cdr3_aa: CSVLGRGDTQYF; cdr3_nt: TGCAGCGTTTTGGGGCGGGGAGATACGCAGTATTTT
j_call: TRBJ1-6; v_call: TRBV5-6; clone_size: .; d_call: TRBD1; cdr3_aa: CASSPGGQNSPLHF; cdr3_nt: TGTGCCAGCAGCCCAGGGGGGCAAAATTCACCCCTCCACTTT
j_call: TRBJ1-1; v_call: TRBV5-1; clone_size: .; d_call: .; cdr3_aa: CASSLGSQNTEAFF; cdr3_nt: TGCGCCAGCAGCTTGGGGAGCCAGAACACTGAAGCTTTCTTT
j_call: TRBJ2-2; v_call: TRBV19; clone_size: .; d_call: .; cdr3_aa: CASARDTPLNTGELFF; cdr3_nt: TGTGCCAGCGCCCGGGACACACCCTTGAACACCGGGGAGCTGTTTTTT
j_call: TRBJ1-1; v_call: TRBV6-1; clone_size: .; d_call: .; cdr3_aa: CASSESLAVTEAFF; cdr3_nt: TGTGCCAGCAGTGAGTCTCTGGCGGTTACTGAAGCTTTCTTT